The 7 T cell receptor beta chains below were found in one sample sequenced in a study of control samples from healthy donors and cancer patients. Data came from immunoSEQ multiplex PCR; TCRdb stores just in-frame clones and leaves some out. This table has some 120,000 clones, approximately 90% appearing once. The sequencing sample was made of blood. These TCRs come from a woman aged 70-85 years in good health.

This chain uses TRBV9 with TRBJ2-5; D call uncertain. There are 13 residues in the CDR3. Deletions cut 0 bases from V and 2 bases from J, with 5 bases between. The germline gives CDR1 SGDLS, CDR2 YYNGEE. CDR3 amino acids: CASSVGQQETQYF. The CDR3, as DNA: TGTGCCAGCAGCGTAGGGCAGCAAGAGACCCAGTACTTC.

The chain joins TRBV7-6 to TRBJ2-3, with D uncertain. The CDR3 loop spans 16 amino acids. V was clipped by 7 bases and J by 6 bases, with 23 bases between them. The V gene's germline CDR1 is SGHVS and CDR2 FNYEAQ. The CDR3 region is CASTIGGVSIGDTQYF. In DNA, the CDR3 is TGTGCCAGCACCATAGGTGGAGTTTCGATTGGGGATACGCAGTATTTT.

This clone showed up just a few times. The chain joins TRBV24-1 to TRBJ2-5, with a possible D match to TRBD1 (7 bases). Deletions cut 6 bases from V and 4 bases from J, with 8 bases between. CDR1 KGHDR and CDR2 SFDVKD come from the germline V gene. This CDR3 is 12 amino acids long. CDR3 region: CATSQGGETQYF. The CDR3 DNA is TGTGCCACCAGTCAGGGGGGAGAGACCCAGTACTTC.

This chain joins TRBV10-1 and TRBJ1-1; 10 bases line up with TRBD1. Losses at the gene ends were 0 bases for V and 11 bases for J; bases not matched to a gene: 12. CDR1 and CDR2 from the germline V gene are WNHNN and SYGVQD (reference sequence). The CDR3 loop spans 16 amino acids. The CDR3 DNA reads TGCGCCAGCAGTGAGTCGATTGACAGGGGGCCAGTCGGGGCTTTCTTT. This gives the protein CASSESIDRGPVGAFF.

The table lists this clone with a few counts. The CDR3 is CASSSLGGQYSNQPQHF. The CDR3 bases are TGTGCCAGCAGCTCACTGGGCGGCCAGTATAGCAATCAGCCCCAGCATTTT. The rearrangement links TRBV7-8 to TRBJ1-5, with D unclear. With 4 bases removed from V and 0 bases from J, the gap between germline ends came to 16 bases. CDR3 length: 17 amino acids. Germline CDR1 and CDR2: SGHVS and FQNEAQ.

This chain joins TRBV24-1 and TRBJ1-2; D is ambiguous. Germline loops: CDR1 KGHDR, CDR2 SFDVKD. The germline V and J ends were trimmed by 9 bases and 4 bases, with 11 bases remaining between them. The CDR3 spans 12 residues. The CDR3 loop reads CATEDDLYGYTF. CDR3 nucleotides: TGTGCCACCGAGGACGACCTCTATGGCTACACCTTC.

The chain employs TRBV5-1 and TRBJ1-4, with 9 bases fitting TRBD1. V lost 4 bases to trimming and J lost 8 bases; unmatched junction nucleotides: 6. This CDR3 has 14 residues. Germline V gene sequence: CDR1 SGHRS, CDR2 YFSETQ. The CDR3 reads CASSRGQGPEKLFF. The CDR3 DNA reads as TGCGCCAGCAGCAGGGGACAGGGCCCGGAAAAACTGTTTTTT.